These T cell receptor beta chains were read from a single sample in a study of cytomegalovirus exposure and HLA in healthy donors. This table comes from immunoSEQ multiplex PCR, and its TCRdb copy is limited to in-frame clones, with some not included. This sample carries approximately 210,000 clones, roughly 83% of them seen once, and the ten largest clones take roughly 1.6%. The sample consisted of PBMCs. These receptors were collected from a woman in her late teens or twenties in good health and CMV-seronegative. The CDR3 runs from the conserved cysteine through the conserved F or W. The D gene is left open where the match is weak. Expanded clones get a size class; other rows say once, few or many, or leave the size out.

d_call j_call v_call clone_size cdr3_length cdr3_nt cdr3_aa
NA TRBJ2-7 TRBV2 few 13 TGTGCCAGCACTGACGTATCAGGGTTGGAGCAGTACTTC CASTDVSGLEQYF
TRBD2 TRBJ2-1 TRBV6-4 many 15 TGTGCCAGCAGTGAGGGGACTAGCGGCGAGGATGAGCAGTTCTTC CASSEGTSGEDEQFF
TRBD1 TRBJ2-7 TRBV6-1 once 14 TGTGCCAGCAGTAATTACAGGGGGCCCTACGAGCAGTACTTC CASSNYRGPYEQYF
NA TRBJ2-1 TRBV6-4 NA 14 TGTGCCAGCAGTGCGAGTAATACCTACAATGAGCAGTTCTTC CASSASNTYNEQFF
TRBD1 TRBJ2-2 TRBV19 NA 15 TGTGCCAGTAGTAAACAGGGGGCTACCACCGGGGAGCTGTTTTTT CASSKQGATTGELFF
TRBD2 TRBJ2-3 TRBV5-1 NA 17 TGCGCCAGCAGCTTGGCTTTTAGCGGGGGCAACACAGATACGCAGTATTTT CASSLAFSGGNTDTQYF
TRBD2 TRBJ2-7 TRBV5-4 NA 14 TGTGCCAGCAGCTCGGGAGGGGTTTTGTACGAGCAGTACTTC CASSSGGVLYEQYF
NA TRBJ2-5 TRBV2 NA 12 TGTGCCACTAGGCCCTTTCGGGAGACCCAGTACTTC CATRPFRETQYF
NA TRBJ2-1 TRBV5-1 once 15 TGCGCCAGCAGCTTGGAAATGGTGCGAGGAAATGAGCAGTTCTTC CASSLEMVRGNEQFF
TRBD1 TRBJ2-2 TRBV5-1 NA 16 TGCGCCAGCAGCTTGGATGGACAGGGGAACACCGGGGAGCTGTTTTTT CASSLDGQGNTGELFF
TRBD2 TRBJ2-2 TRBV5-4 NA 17 TGTGCCAGCAGCTTGGACCTAGCGGGGGGGCACACCGGGGAGCTGTTTTTT CASSLDLAGGHTGELFF
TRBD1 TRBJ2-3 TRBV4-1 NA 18 TGCGCCAGCAGCCAAGAAGAAACCGGGACAGGGGTGACAGATACGCAGTATTTT CASSQEETGTGVTDTQYF
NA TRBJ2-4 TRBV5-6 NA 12 TGTGCCAGCAGCTTGGCCTATAACATTCAGTACTTC CASSLAYNIQYF
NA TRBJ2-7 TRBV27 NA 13 TGTGCCAGCAGGGCGGGACAGTACTACGAGCAGTACTTC CASRAGQYYEQYF
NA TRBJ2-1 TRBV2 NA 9 TGTGCCAGCGGACTTGAGCAGTTCTTC CASGLEQFF
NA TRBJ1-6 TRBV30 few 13 TGTGCCTGGGGGAGTCTCGGAAATTCACCCCTCCACTTT CAWGSLGNSPLHF
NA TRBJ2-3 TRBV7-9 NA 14 TGTGCCAGCAGCTTAGACTCCCCCACAGATACGCAGTATTTT CASSLDSPTDTQYF
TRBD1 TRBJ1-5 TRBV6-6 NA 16 TGTGCCAGCAGTCGCGAACAGGGGTCGAGCAATCAGCCCCAGCATTTT CASSREQGSSNQPQHF
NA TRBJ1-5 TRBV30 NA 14 TGTGCCTGGAGCGACCGCGGGGTTCGCCAGCCCCAGCATTTT CAWSDRGVRQPQHF
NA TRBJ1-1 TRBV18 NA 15 TGTGCCAGCTCCCCGGACAGAGCTACGAACACTGAAGCTTTCTTT CASSPDRATNTEAFF
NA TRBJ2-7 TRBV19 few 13 TGTGCCAGTAGTATCCTCAGGGGTCTCGAGCAGTACTTC CASSILRGLEQYF
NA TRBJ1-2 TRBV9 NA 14 TGTGCCAGCAGCGTCAACCCCGACAGATCTGGCTACACCTTC CASSVNPDRSGYTF
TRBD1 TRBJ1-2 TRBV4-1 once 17 TGCGCCAGCAGCCACCGAGCGACGGGACAGAATATCTATGGCTACACCTTC CASSHRATGQNIYGYTF
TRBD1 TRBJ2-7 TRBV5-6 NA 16 TGTGCCAGCACCTCGAGGACAGGGGGAGCCTCCTACGAGCAGTACTTC CASTSRTGGASYEQYF
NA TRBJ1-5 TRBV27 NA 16 TGTGCCAGCAGTCCATTAGGGGGTTTCGGCAATCAGCCCCAGCATTTT CASSPLGGFGNQPQHF
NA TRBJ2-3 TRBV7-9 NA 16 TGTGCCAGCAGCTTAGCCAGGGGGACTAGCACAGATACGCAGTATTTT CASSLARGTSTDTQYF
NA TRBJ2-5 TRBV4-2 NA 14 TGTGCCAGCAGCCAAGGACCAGCGCCGGAGACCCAGTACTTC CASSQGPAPETQYF
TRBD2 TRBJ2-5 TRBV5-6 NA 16 TGTGCCAGCAGCTTGAGGGGCGGGGGTGCCACAGAGACCCAGTACTTC CASSLRGGGATETQYF
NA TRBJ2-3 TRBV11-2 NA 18 TGTGCCAGCAGCTCCACGAGGGGGGGGCGAGGTCCCACAGATACGCAGTATTTT CASSSTRGGRGPTDTQYF
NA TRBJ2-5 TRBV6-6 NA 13 TGTGCCAGCAGCGAAGGACAATTCGGGACCCAGTACTTC CASSEGQFGTQYF
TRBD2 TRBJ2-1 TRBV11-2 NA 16 TGTGCCAGCAGCTTAGCCCTCGGGGCGGGAGGGCCATCGGGGTTCTTC CASSLALGAGGPSGFF
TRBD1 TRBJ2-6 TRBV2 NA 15 TGTGCCAGCAGTGTACAGGGGGCTGGGGCCAACGTCCTGACTTTC CASSVQGAGANVLTF
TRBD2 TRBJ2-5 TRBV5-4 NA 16 TGTGCCAGCAGCTTTGGACTAGCGGGGGGTCAAGAGACCCAGTACTTC CASSFGLAGGQETQYF
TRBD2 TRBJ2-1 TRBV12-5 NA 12 TGTGCTAGTGGCCTTAGCGGGAGGGAGCAGTTCTTC CASGLSGREQFF
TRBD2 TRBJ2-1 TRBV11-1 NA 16 TGTGCCAGCAGCTTAGCGAAAGCGGGAGGAAGGAATGAGCAGTTCTTC CASSLAKAGGRNEQFF
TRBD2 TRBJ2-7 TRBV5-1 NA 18 TGCGCCAGCAGCTTGCGAGATGCGGGGGGCCTCCGGGGCTACGAGCAGTACTTC CASSLRDAGGLRGYEQYF
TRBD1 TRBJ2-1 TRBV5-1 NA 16 TGCGCCAGCAGCTTGGCCCCGGGACAGGGTAACAATGAGCAGTTCTTC CASSLAPGQGNNEQFF
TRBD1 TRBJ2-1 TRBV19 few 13 TGTGCCAGCGATGGAGGGACAGGCAATGAGCAGTTCTTC CASDGGTGNEQFF
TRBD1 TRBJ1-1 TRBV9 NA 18 TGTGCCAGCAGCGCCCTATACCAGGGGGCGGAACCCAACACTGAAGCTTTCTTT CASSALYQGAEPNTEAFF
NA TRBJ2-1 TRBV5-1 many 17 TGCGCCAGCAGCTTGGTCATAGGTAGCGGTCAGGGCGATGAGCAGTTCTTC CASSLVIGSGQGDEQFF
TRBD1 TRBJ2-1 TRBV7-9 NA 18 TGTGCCAGCAGCTTCGGACAGGGGGTCCTGAGCTCCTACAATGAGCAGTTCTTC CASSFGQGVLSSYNEQFF
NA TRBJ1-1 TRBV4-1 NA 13 TGCGCCAGCAGCCAAGTACATCAGGGTGAAGCTTTCTTT CASSQVHQGEAFF
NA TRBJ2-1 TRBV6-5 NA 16 TGTGCCAGCAGTTACACAGCGGGTCCCCCCTACAATGAGCAGTTCTTC CASSYTAGPPYNEQFF
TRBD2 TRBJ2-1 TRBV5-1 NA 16 TGCGCCAGCAGCTTGGCCAAGCGGGAGGATTACAATGAGCAGTTCTTC CASSLAKREDYNEQFF
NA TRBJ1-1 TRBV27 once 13 TGTGCCAGCAGATACGAGGAGGGAACTGAAGCTTTCTTT CASRYEEGTEAFF